A selection of T cell receptor beta chains follows, all from one sample in a study of response to subunit inactivated influenza vaccine. TCRdb ran MiXCR on the RT-PCR reads and lists one entry per CDR3 protein. The table lists 200,000 to 300,000 distinct CDR3 sequences, 12% of them singletons. The sample in question was non-naive T cells sorted from PBMCs, obtained approximately 15 days before vaccination. These receptors came from a man over 45 who received an inactivated influenza vaccine. Each CDR3 is given with its conserved first and last residue. Each record gives: clone size, J gene, V gene, D gene, CDR3 protein, CDR3 DNA. D genes are given only for firm matches. Where a row states a size, it is once, few, many or the class of an expanded clone; other rows omit it.

>many|TRBJ2-7|TRBV4-3|NA
CASSQDLGALKQYF
TGCGCCAGCAGCCAAGATTTGGGGGCCCTCAAGCAGTACTTC
>few|TRBJ2-2|TRBV6-2/TRBV6-3|NA
CASSSYSYTGELFF
TGTGCCAGCAGTAGCTACAGTTACACCGGGGAGCTGTTTTTT
>few|TRBJ2-7|TRBV20-1|NA
CSARDLARPPTYEQYF
TGCAGTGCTAGAGATTTGGCGAGGCCCCCTACCTACGAGCAGTACTTC
>few|TRBJ1-1|TRBV7-2|NA
CASSLKGGLLPEAFF
TGTGCCAGCAGCTTAAAAGGAGGGCTCCTCCCCGAAGCTTTCTTT
>few|TRBJ1-2|TRBV12-3/TRBV12-4|TRBD1
CASRGTGWGYTF
TGTGCCAGCAGAGGGACAGGGTGGGGCTACACCTTC
>few|TRBJ2-3|TRBV14|TRBD1
CASSRLGTATDTQYF
TGTGCCAGCAGCCGCCTCGGGACAGCCACAGATACGCAGTATTTT
>NA|TRBJ2-5|TRBV5-1|TRBD2
CASSFASSGQETQYF
TGCGCCAGCAGCTTTGCTTCTAGCGGACAAGAGACCCAGTACTTC
>many|TRBJ1-5|TRBV12-3/TRBV12-4|NA
CASSTPESNQPQHF
TGTGCCAGCAGTACCCCGGAGAGCAATCAGCCCCAGCATTTT
>NA|TRBJ2-7|TRBV20-1|NA
CSARAGGGYEQYF
TGCAGTGCTAGAGCCGGGGGAGGCTACGAGCAGTACTTC
>many|TRBJ2-1|TRBV6-2/TRBV6-3|TRBD2
CASSSGLAVGYYNEQFF
TGTGCCAGCAGTTCAGGACTAGCGGTTGGTTACTACAATGAGCAGTTCTTC
>NA|TRBJ2-6|TRBV19|NA
CASNTPREGVRTGANVLTF
TGTGCCAGTAACACCCCAAGGGAGGGGGTAAGAACTGGGGCCAACGTCCTGACTTTC
>few|TRBJ1-2|TRBV4-2|NA
CASSQRLYGYTF
TGTGCCAGCAGCCAACGGTTATATGGCTACACCTTC
>NA|TRBJ2-7|TRBV6-5|NA
CASSYASAYEQYF
TGTGCCAGCAGTTACGCGTCTGCCTACGAGCAGTACTTC
>few|TRBJ2-7|TRBV15|NA
CATSRDRQAAYEQYF
TGTGCCACCAGCAGAGATCGTCAGGCAGCCTACGAGCAGTACTTC
>few|TRBJ2-7|TRBV28|NA
CASSSSRLTYEQYF
TGTGCCAGCAGTTCCAGCAGGCTAACCTACGAGCAGTACTTC
>NA|TRBJ2-7|TRBV7-8|TRBD1
CASRSYRGLRQYF
TGTGCCAGCAGATCCTACAGGGGGTTACGGCAGTACTTC
>NA|TRBJ1-1|TRBV6-1|NA
CASSSRGVGEAFF
TGTGCCAGCAGCTCAAGGGGAGTGGGTGAAGCTTTCTTT
>NA|TRBJ2-2|TRBV12-3/TRBV12-4|TRBD1
CASSQQGAGTGELFF
TGTGCCAGCAGTCAACAGGGGGCGGGCACCGGGGAGCTGTTTTTT
>NA|TRBJ1-5|TRBV7-2|NA
CASSSEVQGNQPQHF
TGTGCCAGCAGCTCAGAGGTTCAGGGCAATCAGCCCCAGCATTTT
>few|TRBJ2-7|TRBV7-9|NA
CASTPLPTYEQYF
TGTGCCAGCACCCCCCTCCCTACCTACGAGCAGTACTTC
>few|TRBJ2-1|TRBV7-9|TRBD2
CASSLSGGVNNEQFF
TGTGCCAGCAGCTTATCGGGGGGAGTAAACAATGAGCAGTTCTTC
>NA|TRBJ1-2|TRBV3-1|NA
CASSQGGDIWGYTF
TGTGCCAGCAGCCAAGGGGGGGACATTTGGGGCTACACCTTC
>NA|TRBJ1-3|TRBV9|TRBD1
CASSPRQGGGNTIYF
TGTGCCAGCAGCCCCCGACAGGGTGGAGGAAACACCATATATTTT
>few|TRBJ2-5|TRBV5-1|NA
CASSYLGTASQETQYF
TGCGCCAGCAGCTACCTAGGGACTGCCTCCCAAGAGACCCAGTACTTC
>many|TRBJ1-2|TRBV12-3/TRBV12-4|TRBD1
CASSLGAGGYTF
TGTGCCAGCAGTTTAGGCGCAGGGGGATACACCTTC
>few|TRBJ2-5|TRBV7-9|NA
CASSLEGHNQETQYF
TGTGCCAGCAGCTTAGAAGGACATAACCAAGAGACCCAGTACTTC
>NA|TRBJ1-3|TRBV5-1|NA
CASSLGPPSSSGNTIYF
TGCGCCAGCAGCTTGGGGCCCCCATCAAGCTCTGGAAACACCATATATTTT
>NA|TRBJ2-3|TRBV4-2|TRBD1
CASSQDYGQGDTQYF
TGTGCCAGCAGCCAAGACTACGGACAGGGAGATACGCAGTATTTT
>NA|TRBJ1-5|TRBV20-1|TRBD1
CSAREPGGFIGNQPQHF
TGCAGTGCTAGGGAACCAGGGGGCTTTATAGGAAATCAGCCCCAGCATTTT
>NA|TRBJ2-3|TRBV7-6|NA
CASRESANIGTDTQYF
TGTGCCAGCAGAGAATCGGCCAACATTGGAACAGATACGCAGTATTTT
>NA|TRBJ1-5|TRBV25-1|NA
CASSETGRNGPQHF
TGTGCCAGCAGTGAAACAGGGCGTAATGGGCCCCAGCATTTT
>many|TRBJ2-2|TRBV4-2|TRBD2
CASSPGTSGSGELFF
TGTGCCAGCAGCCCCGGGACTAGCGGGTCCGGGGAGCTGTTTTTT
>few|TRBJ2-7|TRBV18|NA
CASSPRTTAWQYF
TGTGCCAGCTCACCACGAACAACCGCGTGGCAGTACTTC
>NA|TRBJ2-3|TRBV20-1|NA
CSAPPYGQRTDTQYF
TGCAGTGCTCCCCCCTACGGGCAGCGCACAGATACGCAGTATTTT
>NA|TRBJ1-3|TRBV3-1|NA
CASSLTVDSGNTIYF
TGTGCCAGCAGCCTGACGGTGGACTCTGGAAACACCATATATTTT
>NA|TRBJ2-5|TRBV5-1|NA
CASSLSGPWALETQYF
TGCGCCAGCAGCTTGTCGGGACCTTGGGCGCTAGAGACCCAGTACTTC
>few|TRBJ2-2|TRBV14|NA
CASSLNRGTGELFF
TGTGCCAGCAGCCTAAACAGAGGGACCGGGGAGCTGTTTTTT
>many|TRBJ2-2|TRBV12-3/TRBV12-4|TRBD2
CASSFGLAGRGELFF
TGTGCCAGCAGTTTCGGACTAGCGGGTCGGGGGGAGCTGTTTTTT
>many|TRBJ2-1|TRBV20-1|TRBD2
CSASGRAGEQFF
TGCAGTGCTAGCGGGAGGGCGGGGGAGCAGTTCTTC
>NA|TRBJ2-7|TRBV2|NA
CASSSRVLHEQYF
TGTGCCAGCAGTTCCAGGGTTCTCCACGAGCAGTACTTC
>many|TRBJ1-5|TRBV6-2/TRBV6-3|NA
CASSYSSPEGIQPQHF
TGTGCCAGCAGTTACTCATCCCCGGAGGGGATTCAGCCCCAGCATTTT
>few|TRBJ2-5|TRBV7-2|NA
CASSISAGKETQYF
TGTGCCAGCAGCATAAGTGCCGGGAAAGAGACCCAGTACTTC
>NA|TRBJ2-1|TRBV6-1|NA
CASSEALLLNYNEQFF
TGTGCCAGCAGTGAAGCGCTTCTTTTAAACTACAATGAGCAGTTCTTC
>many|TRBJ2-3|TRBV5-1|NA
CASSLDRTSTDTQYF
TGCGCCAGCAGCTTGGACAGGACTAGCACAGATACGCAGTATTTT
>few|TRBJ1-2|TRBV7-9|NA
CASSLEEGSYGYTF
TGTGCCAGCAGCTTAGAAGAGGGGTCCTATGGCTACACCTTC
>few|TRBJ2-1|TRBV13|NA
CASSLGGIVWNEQFF
TGTGCCAGCAGCTTAGGGGGAATAGTGTGGAATGAGCAGTTCTTC
>many|TRBJ1-5|TRBV20-1|TRBD1
CSARDMDRTANQPQHF
TGCAGTGCTAGAGATATGGACAGGACCGCCAATCAGCCCCAGCATTTT
>few|TRBJ2-1|TRBV19|NA
CASSQGKDLNEQFF
TGTGCCAGTAGCCAAGGAAAGGACCTCAATGAGCAGTTCTTC
>many|TRBJ1-1|TRBV19|NA
CASGPGNTEAFF
TGTGCCAGTGGCCCAGGGAACACTGAAGCTTTCTTT
>few|TRBJ1-6|TRBV7-8|NA
CASSLAYWQGEGALHF
TGTGCCAGCAGCTTAGCTTATTGGCAGGGTGAGGGGGCCCTCCACTTT
>many|TRBJ2-2|TRBV5-6|NA
CASSQRPSGTGELFF
TGTGCCAGCAGCCAACGCCCCTCGGGCACCGGGGAGCTGTTTTTT
>NA|TRBJ2-7|TRBV11-2|NA
CASSHGFPDNTPDEQYF
TGTGCCAGCAGCCACGGATTCCCCGACAATACTCCGGACGAGCAGTACTTC
>NA|TRBJ2-7|TRBV6-1|TRBD2
CASSPVPAGESEQYF
TGTGCCAGCAGCCCAGTCCCAGCGGGAGAAAGCGAGCAGTACTTC